Sequencing of this T cell receptor beta chain was carried out in a study of T cell responses to AZD1222 COVID-19 vaccine. As to this clone: Its antigen is as yet unknown.

Only in-frame clones appear in the TCRdb table, and some are missing; sequencing was by immunoSEQ multiplex PCR. In the table there are more than 110,000 clones, roughly 92% of which are singletons. Whole-study results and caveats: Vaccine-associated CD4 TCRs spanned spike, dominant at 160-218 and 743-854. All repertoire sampling was performed exclusively after the peak T cell response. Donors in the cohort were predominantly white British and more often female, and clonal diversity was possibly underestimated.

The germline V gene has CDR1 SGHKS and CDR2 YYEKEE (reference sequence). V dropped 3 bases and J dropped 5; count of bases not matched to a gene: 5. This CDR3 spans 16 amino acids. The clonotype originates from an adult who received the AZD1222 COVID-19 vaccine. The chain combines TRBV5-5 with TRBJ2-3; 14 bases map to TRBD2. The sequencing here drew on peripheral blood, taken 28 days after the second AZD1222 dose. The CDR3 DNA is TGTGCCAGCAGCTCAGGGACTAGCGGGAGACAAGATACGCAGTATTTT. Its protein product is CASSSGTSGRQDTQYF.